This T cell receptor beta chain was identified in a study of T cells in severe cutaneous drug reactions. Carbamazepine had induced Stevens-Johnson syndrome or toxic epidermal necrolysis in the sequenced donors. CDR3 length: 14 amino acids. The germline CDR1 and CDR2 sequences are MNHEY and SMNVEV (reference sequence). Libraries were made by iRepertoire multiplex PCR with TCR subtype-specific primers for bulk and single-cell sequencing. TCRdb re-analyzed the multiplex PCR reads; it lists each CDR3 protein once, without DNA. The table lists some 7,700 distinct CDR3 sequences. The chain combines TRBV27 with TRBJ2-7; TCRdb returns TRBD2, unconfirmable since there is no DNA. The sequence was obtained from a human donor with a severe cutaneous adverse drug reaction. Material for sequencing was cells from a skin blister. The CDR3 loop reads CASHSAGGPGEQYF.